This TCR beta chain was captured by sequencing in a study of blood T cell repertoires in COVID-19. The overall study: The study drew acute and convalescent COVID-19 samples from the United States, Italy and Spain. PBMCs, B-cell-depleted T cells, or T cells were the source of the cDNA or gDNA that made up the material.

Original data processing: Reference gene primer amplification yielded estimated nucleated cell counts. Clones were read by immunoSEQ multiplex PCR, and TCRdb kept only the in-frame ones, dropping some. D and trimming come from the DNA, and the V and J calls and clone size come from that table. The sample holds about 200,000 clones, 80% to 90% seen once. About this clone itself: At one end the junction does not follow the germline gene, possibly because of a read error.

The germline gives CDR1 SGHRS, CDR2 YFSETQ. The CDR3 sequence is 15 residues long. This receptor was identified in a human donor in a cohort sampled during active COVID-19. The chain is built from TRBV5-1 and TRBJ1-6, with 7 bases lining up with TRBD1. Sequences were obtained from peripheral blood. The CDR3 DNA is TGCGCCAGCAGCTTGGGGGACAGTTCCCATTCCCCCCTCCACTTT. It yields the protein CASSLGDSSHSPLHF.